These 30 T cell receptor beta chains were all obtained from the same sample, sequenced in a study of blood T cell repertoires in COVID-19. Data came from immunoSEQ multiplex PCR; TCRdb stores just in-frame clones and leaves some out. The sample includes more than 95,000 clones, roughly 80% of them seen just once. Input material: peripheral blood. The source is an elderly man with COVID-19, enrolled during active disease.

This chain connects TRBV5-1 to TRBJ1-5, with 10 bases identical to TRBD1. This CDR3 has 15 residues. CDR1 and CDR2 (germline): SGHRS, YFSETQ. The junction had 3 bases not matched to a gene; V was cut back by 3 bases and J by 3 bases. The CDR3 DNA reads as TGCGCCAGCAGCTCCGGGACAGGGGTCAATCAGCCCCAGCATTTT. It codes for CASSSGTGVNQPQHF.

This clone has just a few counts. The V call is TRBV27, the J call TRBJ2-5; possibly TRBD2 for D (6 bases). The CDR3 spans 15 residues. Germline-derived CDR1 and CDR2 are MNHEY and SMNVEV (reference sequence). V was trimmed by 7 bases and J by 4 bases, leaving 19 bases between them. CDR3 sequence: CASKLNGGGTETQYF. The CDR3 DNA sequence: TGTGCCAGCAAACTAAACGGTGGCGGGACAGAGACCCAGTACTTC.

A few counts support this clone. One end of the junction is discordant with germline, which a read error may explain. The V and J genes are TRBV9 and TRBJ2-3, with D unclear. This CDR3 region has 13 residues. Germline V gene lookup returns CDR1 SGDLS and CDR2 YYNGEE. CDR3 region: CASSRWSTDTQYF. The CDR3 DNA reads as TGTGCCAGCAGCCGCTGGAGCACTGATACGCAGTATTTT.

This clone was detected only a few times. CDR3 in amino acids: CASSRAGSDTQYF. CDR3 bases: TGTGCCAGCAGCAGAGCGGGGTCAGATACGCAGTATTTT. The genes are TRBV6-5 and TRBJ2-3; 7 bases fit TRBD2. Germline values: CDR1 MNHEY, CDR2 SVGAGI. CDR3 length: 13 residues. With 6 bases clipped from V and 4 bases from J, the junction kept 4 bases outside the gene matches.

This chain links TRBV19 with TRBJ2-2; TRBD2 agrees at 9 bases. V shed 3 bases, J shed 6 bases, and the junction held 5 bases outside the gene matches. CDR3 length: 15 residues. Germline assignment: CDR1 LNHDA and CDR2 SQIVND (reference sequence). The CDR3 here is CASSIISGSPGELFF. The CDR3 nucleotides read TGTGCCAGTAGTATTATTAGCGGGAGTCCCGGGGAGCTGTTTTTT.

The chain employs TRBV19 and TRBJ2-7, with a tentative D call TRBD1 (6 bases). CDR3 size: 14 residues. V lost 4 bases to trimming and J lost 7 bases, with 17 bases between them. The germline gives CDR1 LNHDA, CDR2 SQIVND (reference sequence). The CDR3 is CASSTGQPSSEQYF. DNA for the CDR3: TGTGCCAGTAGTACCGGACAGCCCTCAAGTGAGCAGTACTTC.

The chain is built from TRBV5-1 and TRBJ2-1; 9 nucleotides agree with TRBD1. CDR3 length: 14 amino acids. CDR1 and CDR2 (germline): SGHRS, YFSETQ. V lost 0 bases to trimming and J lost 9 bases; unmatched junction nucleotides: 4. CDR3 coding DNA: TGCGCCAGCAGCTTGGGGACAGGGGTGGGTGAGCAGTTCTTC. Protein sequence: CASSLGTGVGEQFF.

V and J are TRBV3-1 (or the pseudogene TRBV3-2) and TRBJ1-1; D is unresolved. Germline CDR1 and CDR2: LGHDT and YNNKEL (reference sequence). V was cut by 1 base and J by 3 bases, with 6 bases left in between. The CDR3 spans 13 residues. CDR3 sequence reads: CASSQALYTEAFF. The CDR3 DNA reads as TGTGCCAGCAGCCAAGCCTTATACACTGAAGCTTTCTTT.

By frequency in the sample, this clone is medium-sized. The genes are TRBV20-1 and TRBJ1-6; TRBD1 matches at 8 bases. The germline V gene has CDR1 DFQATT and CDR2 SNEGSKA (reference sequence). The CDR3 runs to 17 residues. Trimming cost V 3 bases and J 9 bases; bases outside gene matches: 16. The CDR3 DNA reads as TGCAGTGCTAGTGGAGAGACAGGGGAACATGCGGCTTCACCCCTCCACTTT. Translation gives CSASGETGEHAASPLHF.

The chain carries TRBV5-1 and TRBJ2-7, with D possibly matching TRBD1 (6 bases). Germline-derived CDR1 and CDR2 are SGHRS and YFSETQ. The CDR3 spans 11 residues. Between the trimmed V and J ends, which lost 3 bases and 7 bases, there was a span of 8 bases. The CDR3 DNA reads as TGCGCCAGCAGCTCCGGACAGGAGCAGTACTTC. Protein product: CASSSGQEQYF.

On this clone itself: It may be a read error: a sequence one base away is much more abundant. The chain uses TRBV6-5 and TRBJ2-7, with 9 bases matching TRBD1. The CDR3 contains 14 residues. Germline-derived CDR1 and CDR2 are MNHEY and SVGAGI. With 5 bases clipped from V and 0 bases from J, the junction kept 2 bases outside the gene matches. The CDR3 DNA reads TGTGCCAGCAGTCCGGGACAGGGCTCCTACGAGCAGTACTTC. It encodes CASSPGQGSYEQYF.

The chain combines TRBV2 with TRBJ2-5; the match to TRBD2 covers 11 bases. This CDR3 spans 14 amino acids. CDR1 SNHLY and CDR2 FYNNEI come from the germline V gene. Trimming took 6 bases from V and 5 from J; bases not matched to a gene: 5. The CDR3 sequence is CASSAGLAGETQYF. The CDR3 DNA is TGTGCCAGCAGCGCCGGACTAGCGGGTGAGACCCAGTACTTC.

The V gene is TRBV4-2, the J gene TRBJ2-5, with D possibly matching TRBD2 (5 bases). Trimming pared 4 bases from V and 2 bases from J, leaving 14 bases between. Looked up from germline, CDR1 is LGHNA and CDR2 is YNFKEQ. The CDR3 contains 15 residues. The CDR3 region is CASSPAGPGQETQYF. In nucleotides, the CDR3 is TGTGCCAGCAGCCCGGCTGGACCGGGGCAAGAGACCCAGTACTTC.

This chain joins TRBV19 and TRBJ2-1, with 9 bases aligning to TRBD1. Germline CDR1 is LNHDA and CDR2 is SQIVND (reference sequence). The J segment lost 5 bases and the V segment lost 3 bases, leaving 2 bases of the junction unmatched. The CDR3 totals 14 residues. In nucleotides, the CDR3 is TGTGCCAGTAGTATTTGGGACAGGGACAATGAGCAGTTCTTC. Its protein product is CASSIWDRDNEQFF.

This clone was recorded once. The V gene is TRBV2, the J gene TRBJ2-7; D is possibly TRBD2 (6 bases). V lost 6 bases and J 9 bases, leaving 15 bases between the germline ends. CDR3 size: 12 residues. CDR1 SNHLY and CDR2 FYNNEI come from the germline V gene. In nucleotides, the CDR3 is TGTGCCAGCAGCCCGGCGGGGCTGGGGCAGTACTTC. Amino acid sequence: CASSPAGLGQYF.

The J gene is TRBJ1-2, the V gene TRBV28, with 7 bases that match TRBD1. V was pared by 5 bases and J by 6 bases, with 12 bases of the junction left unmatched. There are 15 residues in the CDR3. Germline CDR1 reads MDHEN; CDR2 reads SYDVKM. The CDR3 sequence is CASSATYRGNDGYTF. The CDR3 region has the DNA TGTGCCAGCAGTGCTACTTACAGGGGAAACGATGGCTACACCTTC.

The chain employs TRBV4-3 and TRBJ2-3; the match to TRBD1 covers 8 bases. The CDR3 covers 17 residues. After removal of 3 bases from V and 0 bases from J, the junction contained 8 bases not matched to a gene. Germline lookup yields CDR1 LGHNA and CDR2 YSLEER. The CDR3 sequence is CASSQRQGAISTDTQYF. DNA for the CDR3: TGCGCCAGCAGCCAGAGGCAGGGGGCGATTAGCACAGATACGCAGTATTTT.

The rearrangement joins TRBV7-9 to TRBJ2-7, with TRBD2 matching 8 bases. V shed 2 bases, J shed 4 bases, and the junction held 7 bases outside the gene matches. There are 15 residues in the CDR3. In germline, CDR1 is SEHNR, CDR2 FQNEAQ (reference sequence). CDR3 region: CASSLLGRAGYEQYF. CDR3 in DNA: TGTGCCAGCAGCTTACTCGGGAGGGCAGGATACGAGCAGTACTTC.

V usage is TRBV30 and J usage is TRBJ1-2, with a weak D call TRBD1 (6 bases). The germline gives CDR1 GTSNPN, CDR2 SVGIG (reference sequence). CDR3 length: 14 amino acids. The V and J ends lost 4 bases and 4 bases respectively, with 16 bases between them. The DNA for the CDR3 is TGTGCCTGGAACTACAGGGAGCGGGGCTATGGCTACACCTTC. Protein sequence: CAWNYRERGYGYTF.

This chain uses TRBV11-3 with TRBJ2-1; 10 nucleotides match TRBD1. With 3 bases clipped from V and 8 bases from J, the junction kept 7 bases outside the gene matches. Germline assignment: CDR1 SGHNT and CDR2 YENEEA. The CDR3 covers 15 residues. The CDR3 coding sequence is TGTGCCAGCAGCTTGGGGGGACAGGGGATACATGAGCAGTTCTTC. This codes for CASSLGGQGIHEQFF.

This clone showed up just a few times. CDR3 nucleotides: TGCGCCAGCAGCTTGCTAGACACTGAAGCTTTCTTT. It encodes CASSLLDTEAFF. The V call is TRBV5-1, the J call TRBJ1-1; D uncertain. Germline assignment: CDR1 SGHRS and CDR2 YFSETQ. The CDR3 is made up of 12 amino acids. Trimming removed 1 base from V and 3 bases from J, with 4 bases in between.

This chain joins TRBV5-8 and TRBJ2-7, with unresolved D. The V and J ends lost 1 base and 7 bases respectively, with 6 bases between them. CDR1 and CDR2 (germline): SGHTS, YDEGEE. The CDR3 loop spans 11 amino acids. The DNA of the CDR3 is TGTGCCAGCAGCTTGCTCCGGGAGCAGTACTTC. Translating it yields CASSLLREQYF.

The genes are TRBV10-3 and TRBJ2-7; the D gene is possibly TRBD2 (6 bases). V was cut by 0 bases and J by 0 bases, with 30 bases left in between. Per germline, CDR1 ENHRY and CDR2 SYGVKD. The CDR3 length is 22 residues. The CDR3 region has the DNA TGTGCCATCAGTGAGTCGCCTTACGCCCGGCCAGGTCGTCGGCGGGACTCCTACGAGCAGTACTTC. As protein: CAISESPYARPGRRRDSYEQYF.

The V and J genes are TRBV6-5 and TRBJ1-2; TRBD1 agrees at 8 bases. The ends lost 5 bases at V and 5 bases at J; junction bases unmatched: 7. The CDR3 is made up of 14 amino acids. From germline, CDR1 is MNHEY and CDR2 SVGAGI. DNA of the CDR3: TGTGCCAGCAGTAAGGACAGGGACGGATATGGCTACACCTTC. It specifies CASSKDRDGYGYTF.

This sequence joins TRBV6-6 and TRBJ2-7, with 8 bases matching TRBD1. J gave up 7 bases and V 5 bases, and 13 bases lay outside the gene matches. Per the germline V gene, CDR1 is MNHNY and CDR2 is SVGAGI (reference sequence). The CDR3 totals 15 residues. The CDR3, as DNA: TGTGCCAGCAGTAAAAGAGACAGGGGCAAAGGGGAGCAGTACTTC. It translates to CASSKRDRGKGEQYF.

About this clone itself: This sample includes further DNA sequences coding for the same CDR3. This chain links TRBV5-4 with TRBJ2-1, with 7 bases that match TRBD2. The CDR3 consists of 16 residues. V shed 2 bases and J 0 bases; nucleotides not matched to a gene: 5. CDR1 is SGHNT, CDR2 YYREEE, per germline (reference sequence). The CDR3 reads CASSFPSGSSYNEQFF. The CDR3 DNA sequence: TGTGCCAGCAGCTTCCCTAGCGGTTCCTCCTACAATGAGCAGTTCTTC.

This rearrangement joins TRBV10-3 to TRBJ1-1; 10 bases align to TRBD1. CDR1 and CDR2 from the germline V gene are ENHRY and SYGVKD. The J segment lost 6 bases and the V segment lost 4 bases, leaving 8 bases of the junction unmatched. The CDR3 length is 15 residues. The CDR3 nucleotides read TGTGCCATCAGTGCCCAGACAGGGGGCGCCGCTGAAGCTTTCTTT. It specifies CAISAQTGGAAEAFF.

V is TRBV5-6 and J is TRBJ2-7, with TRBD1 matching 7 bases. V dropped 4 bases and J dropped 5; count of bases not matched to a gene: 3. CDR1 is SGHDT, CDR2 YYEEEE, per germline. The CDR3 runs to 12 residues. The CDR3: CASSPQGNEQYF. DNA of the CDR3: TGTGCCAGCAGCCCACAGGGGAACGAGCAGTACTTC.

This chain connects TRBV5-1 to TRBJ1-1; D is possibly TRBD1 (6 bases). Germline CDR1 reads SGHRS; CDR2 reads YFSETQ. V was trimmed by 6 bases and J by 3 bases, leaving 12 bases between them. The CDR3 is 13 amino acids. DNA for the CDR3: TGCGCCAGCAACCGGGACACATACACTGAAGCTTTCTTT. Its protein is CASNRDTYTEAFF.

The V call is TRBV28, the J call TRBJ2-1; the D gene is possibly TRBD2 (5 bases). Trimming left V 6 bases short and J 3 bases short, with 15 bases between. Germline loops: CDR1 MDHEN, CDR2 SYDVKM. The CDR3 sequence is 15 residues long. CDR3 DNA sequence: TGTGCCAGCAGCTTCCCGGGGAATAGCTACAATGAGCAGTTCTTC. Protein product: CASSFPGNSYNEQFF.